The clone carrying this TCR beta chain has just a few counts. Antigen: not known. Using unique molecular identifiers, the investigators prepared the TCRbeta library. TCRdb reanalysed the PCR reads using MiXCR and keeps one entry per CDR3 protein. The data hold some 300,000 distinct CDR3 sequences, with over 7.5% observed a single time. This specimen belongs to a study of T-cell reconstitution after alpha-beta-depleted transplantation in children. V trimming: 2 bases; J trimming: 8 bases; junction bases outside the gene matches: 8. The V gene's germline CDR1 is SGDLS and CDR2 YYNGEE. The CDR3 loop spans 15 amino acids. Study-wide findings and caveats: By one year post-transplant, T-cell counts and diversity largely arose from T cells that were newly produced. Approximately two months post-transplant, alpha-beta T cells reportedly originated from several hundred expanded graft clones.

The chain is built from TRBV9 and TRBJ1-4, with 8 bases lining up with TRBD1. Sequenced here: peripheral blood, sampled 360 days after TCRalphabeta/CD19-depleted stem cell transplant. This receptor was obtained from a female patient aged 2-9 years who had a stem cell transplant for Fanconi anemia, so the T cells may come from the graft donor. The CDR3 spells CASSVSGTGNEKLFF. CDR3 DNA: TGTGCCAGCAGCGTTTCCGGGACAGGAAACGAAAAACTGTTTTTT.